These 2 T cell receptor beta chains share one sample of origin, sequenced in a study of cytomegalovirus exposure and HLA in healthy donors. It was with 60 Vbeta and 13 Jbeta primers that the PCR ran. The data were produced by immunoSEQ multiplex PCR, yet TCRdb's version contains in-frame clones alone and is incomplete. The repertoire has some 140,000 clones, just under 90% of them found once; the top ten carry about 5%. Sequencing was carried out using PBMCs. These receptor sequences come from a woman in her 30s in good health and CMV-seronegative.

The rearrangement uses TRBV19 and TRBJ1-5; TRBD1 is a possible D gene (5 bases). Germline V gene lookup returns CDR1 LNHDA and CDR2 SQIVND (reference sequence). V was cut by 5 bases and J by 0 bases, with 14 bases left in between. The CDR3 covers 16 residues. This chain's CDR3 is CASSARTSYSNQPQHF. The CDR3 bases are TGTGCCAGTAGTGCCCGGACAAGCTATAGCAATCAGCCCCAGCATTTT. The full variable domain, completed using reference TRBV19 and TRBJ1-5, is DGGITQSPKYLFRKEGQNVTLSCEQNLNHDAMYWYRQDPGQGLRLIYYSQIVNDFQKGDIAEGYSVSREKKESFPLTVTSAQKNPTAFYLCASSARTSYSNQPQHFGDGTRLSIL.

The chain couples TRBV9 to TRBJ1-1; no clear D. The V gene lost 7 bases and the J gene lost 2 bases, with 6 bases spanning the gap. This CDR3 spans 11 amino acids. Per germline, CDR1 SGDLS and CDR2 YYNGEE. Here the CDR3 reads CASGRNTEAFF. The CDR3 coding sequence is TGTGCCAGCGGCCGAAACACTGAAGCTTTCTTT.